This passage covers 9 T cell receptor beta chains from one sample sequenced in a study of blood T cells in healthy people across ages (dated by TCRdb to about 2015). The library was obtained by 5' RACE. The sequencing machine was an Illumina HiSeq 2500. A second PCR of roughly 6 to 11 cycles was run with a J-beta primer mix and a sample-barcoded 5' primer. TCRdb trimmed the raw reads at Q25, called clones with MiXCR and kept productive beta chains. Rows are combined by CDR3 protein, so each entry shows the most common genes and DNA. This sample is represented by 850,000 or so distinct CDR3 sequences; more than 25% of them were singletons. The biggest ten clones account for 17% of the sample. The sequencing input was blood. These receptors originate from a woman of 80 years or more in good health.

This clonotype was seen repeatedly, ten times or more. The V gene is TRBV12-3 or TRBV12-4, the J gene TRBJ2-7; D perhaps matches TRBD2 (6 bases). The germline V and J ends were trimmed by 4 bases and 0 bases, with 13 bases remaining between them. The CDR3 sequence is 15 residues long. CDR3 region: CASSSRDSSSYEQYF. CDR3 in DNA: TGTGCCAGCAGTTCCCGGGACTCGAGCTCCTACGAGCAGTACTTC.

The CDR3: CASSSIQGARLGAFF. The CDR3 DNA reads TGTGCCAGCAGCTCGATACAAGGGGCTCGGCTCGGAGCTTTCTTT. The chain recombines TRBV6-6 with TRBJ1-1; weak D call: TRBD1 (5 bases). Trimming took 6 bases from V and 10 from J, leaving 24 bases between them. The germline V gene encodes CDR1 MNHNY and CDR2 SVGAGI (reference sequence). This CDR3 has 15 residues.

This clonotype came up a few times. One base away lies a much larger clone, so this may be a sequencing read error. The chain has TRBV7-2 and TRBJ2-5; the match to TRBD2 covers 9 bases. Germline values: CDR1 SGHTA, CDR2 FQGNSA. V lost 8 bases to trimming and J lost 11 bases; unmatched junction nucleotides: 12. The CDR3 consists of 13 residues. The DNA of the CDR3 is TGTGCCAGCCTCGGCGGGGGGGAGAATGAGCAGTACTTC. Its translation is CASLGGGENEQYF.

This clonotype was found many times. The chain joins TRBV4-3 to TRBJ2-3; D remains unclear. CDR3 length equals 15 residues. V dropped 3 bases and J dropped 0 bases, with 10 bases sitting between them. From germline, CDR1 is LGHNA and CDR2 YSLEER. Here the CDR3 DNA reads TGCGCCAGCAGCCAGGACGACACCAGCACAGATACGCAGTATTTT. Translation: CASSQDDTSTDTQYF.

CDR3: CASQEGAWGNQPQHF. The CDR3 bases are TGTGCCTCCCAGGAGGGGGCATGGGGCAATCAGCCCCAGCATTTT. This chain uses TRBV7-9 with TRBJ1-5; 7 bases fit TRBD1. This CDR3 spans 15 amino acids. Germline V gives CDR1 SEHNR, CDR2 FQNEAQ (reference sequence). Losses at the gene ends were 11 bases for V and 2 bases for J; bases not matched to a gene: 12.

This clonotype was seen a handful of times. This chain uses TRBV28 with TRBJ2-7; D not certain. Germline V lookup: CDR1 MDHEN, CDR2 SYDVKM. Trimming took 2 bases from V and 5 from J, leaving 7 bases between them. The CDR3 has 12 residues. CDR3 loop: CASSLGIHEQYF. The CDR3 region has the DNA TGTGCCAGCAGTTTAGGGATCCACGAGCAGTACTTC.

This clonotype was detected once. A read error is possible here, since a much larger clone lies one base away. V is TRBV7-2 and J is TRBJ1-2; D may be TRBD1 (5 bases). CDR1 and CDR2 from the germline V gene are SGHTA and FQGNSA. The CDR3 covers 13 residues. The V gene lost 1 base and the J gene lost 8 bases, with 11 bases spanning the gap. In DNA form, the CDR3 reads TGTGCCAGCAGCTTAGTCCGGGGGAGGGGCTACACCTTC. It is translated as CASSLVRGRGYTF.

The chain combines TRBV6-2 or TRBV6-3 with TRBJ2-3; D assignment may be TRBD1 or TRBD2 (6 bases each). V lost 7 bases, J lost 1 base, and 15 bases lay in between. CDR1 and CDR2 from the germline V gene are MNHEY and SVGEGT. There are 15 residues in the CDR3. In DNA form, the CDR3 reads TGTGCCAGCAACCTGTGGGGGGCGGGCACAGATACGCAGTATTTT. It specifies CASNLWGAGTDTQYF.

This chain uses TRBV7-2 with TRBJ2-3; 10 bases are a match to TRBD2. This CDR3 has 18 amino acids. Germline V gives CDR1 SGHTA, CDR2 FQGNSA. V trimming: 0 bases; J trimming: 3 bases; junction bases outside the gene matches: 9. In nucleotides, the CDR3 is TGTGCCAGCAGCTTAGCTTTTGGGCTAGCGGGAGTAACAGATACGCAGTATTTT. The encoded protein is CASSLAFGLAGVTDTQYF.